This note documents a single T cell receptor (beta chain) sequence. This clone appeared a single time. No antigen is known for it. No much larger clone exists at a distance of one base, and base qualities are not known. These data belong to a study of OX40 agonist ivuxolimab in advanced cancers. Notes on the research overall: Ivuxolimab was a fully human IgG2 agonistic monoclonal antibody targeting the costimulatory receptor OX40 (CD134). Prior anti-PD-1, anti-PD-L1 or anti-CTLA-4 therapy was permitted, and checkpoint inhibitors had been received by approximately 39% of dose-escalation patients. Intravenous ivuxolimab was administered to patients every 2 weeks at six dose levels: 0.01, 0.1, 0.3, 1.5, 3 and 10 mg/kg. Of the approximately 54 dose-escalation patients, hepatocellular carcinoma was present in around 20, melanoma in approximately 15, renal cell carcinoma in 9 and head and neck cancer in 9. Three dose-escalation patients achieved partial responses, one with hepatocellular carcinoma and two with cutaneous melanoma. The paper reports the monotherapy dose-escalation portion (N of about 50 patients) of the phase I ivuxolimab trial. A male proportion of around 81% and a mean age of roughly 58 years, ranging from roughly 23 to 85, were recorded for the dose-escalation cohort. Peripheral TCRbeta sequencing aimed to test whether ivuxolimab altered TCR sequence diversity and caused clonal T-cell expansion. Study-wide conclusions, independent of this receptor: After ivuxolimab, more expanded clones were found on average in CD8+ T cells than in CD4+ T cells. In the 0.1-3.0 mg/kg groups, partial responders had among the lowest normalized peripheral clonal expansion, particularly in CD8+ T cells. Which antigens the clonally expanded peripheral T cells were specific for was not determined. Low levels of normalized T-cell clonal expansion were also shown by some nonresponding patients. At doses of 0.1 to 3.0 mg/kg, clonal expansion of both CD4+ and CD8+ blood T cells was observed from baseline to week 6.

Genomic DNA was extracted from sorted cells for sequencing of the TCRbeta CDR3 region. The immunoSEQ Assay was used for sequencing of TCRbeta CDR3 regions. TCRdb mirrors the immuneACCESS table, restricted to in-frame sequences. Some clones are absent from its copies; in checked studies, under half trace to an unresolved V gene, and the reason for the others is unknown. Counted in this sample were some 26,000 clones; around four fifths of them appeared once. Approximately 26% of the sample is in the top ten clones. The trial excluded patients who had a history of autoimmune disease or who were on systemic immunosuppression. Peripheral blood for TCR sequencing was drawn from every dose cohort at baseline, at cycle 4 day 1 and at cycle 7 day 1. Samples were obtained from an open-label, multicenter, first-in-human phase I dose-escalation trial of ivuxolimab. The trial enrolled adults with locally advanced or metastatic head and neck squamous cell, hepatocellular, melanoma or renal cell carcinoma. Before TCR sequencing, CD4+ and CD8+ T cells were separately sorted from peripheral blood.

Counted from cysteine to phenylalanine, this CDR3 has 15 amino acids. Kept here is only the CDR3 DNA, which spans 45 bases and is read in frame from base 1. The junction carries 20 bases between V and J, which are trimmed by 5 bases and 3 bases respectively. For CDR1 and CDR2, the germline V gene (reference sequence) lists GTSNPN and SVGIG. Recombination connected TRBV30 to TRBJ2-7, and TRBD2 may be the D gene, going by 6 matching bases. Here the sequenced sample was CD4+ or CD8+ T cells sorted from blood, taken in a trial of the OX40 agonist ivuxolimab. The receptor was derived from an adult with an advanced solid tumor such as melanoma, head and neck, liver or kidney cancer. Here is the DNA: TGTGCCTGGGGGATCCCCCCGGGGACTGGCTACGAGCAGTACTTC. Its translation is CAWGIPPGTGYEQYF.